The T cell receptor (beta chain) under discussion was sequenced for a study of cytomegalovirus exposure and HLA in healthy donors. The CDR3 is 15 residues long. Germline values: CDR1 MNHEY, CDR2 SMNVEV (reference sequence). Trimming removed 2 bases at V and 1 base at J, with 12 bases between. The PCR was carried out with 60 Vbeta primers and 13 Jbeta primers. Profiled with immunoSEQ multiplex PCR; TCRdb holds only in-frame clones, not every one. The sample has 250,000 or so clones; more than 75% are singletons. The TCR comes from a human donor in good health. The chain has TRBV27 and TRBJ2-7; maybe TRBD2 (6 bases). The sequenced sample consisted of PBMCs. The CDR3 is CASSLTAGLSYEQYF. CDR3 in DNA: TGTGCCAGCAGTTTAACAGCGGGCTTGTCCTACGAGCAGTACTTC.